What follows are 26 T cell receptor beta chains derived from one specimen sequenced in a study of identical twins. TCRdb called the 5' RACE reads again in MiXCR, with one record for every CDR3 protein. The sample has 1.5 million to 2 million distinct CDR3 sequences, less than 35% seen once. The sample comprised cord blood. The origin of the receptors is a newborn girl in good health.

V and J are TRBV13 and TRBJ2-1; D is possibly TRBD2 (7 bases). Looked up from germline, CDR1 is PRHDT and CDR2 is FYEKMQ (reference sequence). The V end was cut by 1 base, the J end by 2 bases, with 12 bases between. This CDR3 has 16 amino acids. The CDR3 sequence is CASSLARGGAYNEQFF. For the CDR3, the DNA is TGTGCCAGCAGCTTAGCACGAGGGGGGGCCTACAATGAGCAGTTCTTC.

CDR3 residues: CASSQDLLRGYEQYF. The CDR3 DNA reads TGTGCCAGCAGCCAAGATCTTTTGAGGGGATACGAGCAGTACTTC. The chain combines TRBV4-2 with TRBJ2-4; D could derive from TRBD1 or TRBD2 (5 bases each). The J call may be wrong; the DNA end is better matched by TRBJ2-7. The CDR3 is made up of 15 amino acids. The germline V gene encodes CDR1 LGHNA and CDR2 YNFKEQ.

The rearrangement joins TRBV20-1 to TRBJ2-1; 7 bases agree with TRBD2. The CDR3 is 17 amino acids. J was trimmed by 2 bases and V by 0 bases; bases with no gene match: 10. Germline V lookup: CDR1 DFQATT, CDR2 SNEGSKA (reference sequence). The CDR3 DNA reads TGCAGTGCTAGAGATGCTCTCGTACTAGCGCCCTACAATGAGCAGTTCTTC. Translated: CSARDALVLAPYNEQFF.

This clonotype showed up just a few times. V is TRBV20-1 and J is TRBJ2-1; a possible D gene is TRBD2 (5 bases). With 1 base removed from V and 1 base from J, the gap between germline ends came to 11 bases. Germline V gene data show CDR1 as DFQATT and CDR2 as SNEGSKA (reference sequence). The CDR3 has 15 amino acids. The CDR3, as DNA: TGCAGTGCTAGAGGTTTTGGCGGGTCCTACAATGAGCAGTTCTTC. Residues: CSARGFGGSYNEQFF.

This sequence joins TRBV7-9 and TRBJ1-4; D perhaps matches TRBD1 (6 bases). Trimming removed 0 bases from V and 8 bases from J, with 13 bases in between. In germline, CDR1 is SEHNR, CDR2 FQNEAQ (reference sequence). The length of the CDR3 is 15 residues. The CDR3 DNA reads TGTGCCAGCAGCTTAGCCCGGGGGCTAGGGGAAAAACTGTTTTTT. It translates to CASSLARGLGEKLFF.

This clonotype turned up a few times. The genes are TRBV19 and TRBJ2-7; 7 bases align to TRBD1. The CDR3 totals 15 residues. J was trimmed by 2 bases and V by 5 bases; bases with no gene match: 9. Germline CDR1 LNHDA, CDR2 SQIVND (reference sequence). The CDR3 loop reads CASSPHRGNPYEQYF. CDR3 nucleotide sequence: TGTGCCAGTAGTCCCCACAGGGGAAATCCCTACGAGCAGTACTTC.

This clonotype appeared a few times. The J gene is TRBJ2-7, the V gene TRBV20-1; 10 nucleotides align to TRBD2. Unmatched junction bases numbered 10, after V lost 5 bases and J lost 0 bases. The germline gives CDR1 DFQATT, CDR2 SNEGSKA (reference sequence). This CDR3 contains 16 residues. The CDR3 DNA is TGCAGTGCTCCCCGCGGGGCTAGCGGGAGCTCCTACGAGCAGTACTTC. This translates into CSAPRGASGSSYEQYF.

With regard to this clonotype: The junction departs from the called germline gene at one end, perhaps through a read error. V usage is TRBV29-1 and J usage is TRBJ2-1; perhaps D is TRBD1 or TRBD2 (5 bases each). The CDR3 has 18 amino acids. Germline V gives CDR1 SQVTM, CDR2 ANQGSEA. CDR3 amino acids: CSVDRDLNRQSSYNGQFF. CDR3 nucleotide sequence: TGCAGCGTTGATCGGGATTTAAACAGGCAGAGCTCCTACAATGGGCAGTTCTTC.

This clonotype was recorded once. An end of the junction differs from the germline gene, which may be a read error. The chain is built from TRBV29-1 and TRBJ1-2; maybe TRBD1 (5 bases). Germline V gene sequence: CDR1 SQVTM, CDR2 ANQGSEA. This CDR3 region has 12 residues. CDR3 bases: TGCAGCGTTGACCCAGGGAGCTATGGCCACACCTTC. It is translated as CSVDPGSYGHTF.

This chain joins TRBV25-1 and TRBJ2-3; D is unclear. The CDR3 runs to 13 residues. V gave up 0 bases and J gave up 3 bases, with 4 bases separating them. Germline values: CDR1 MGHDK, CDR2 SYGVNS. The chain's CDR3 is CASSEYMTDTQYF. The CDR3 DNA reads TGTGCCAGCAGTGAATATATGACAGATACGCAGTATTTT.

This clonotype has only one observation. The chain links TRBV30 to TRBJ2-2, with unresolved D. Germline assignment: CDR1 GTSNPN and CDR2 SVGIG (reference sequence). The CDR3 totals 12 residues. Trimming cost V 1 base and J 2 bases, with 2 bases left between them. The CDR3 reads CAWSENTGELFF. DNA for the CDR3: TGTGCCTGGAGTGAAAACACCGGGGAGCTGTTTTTT.

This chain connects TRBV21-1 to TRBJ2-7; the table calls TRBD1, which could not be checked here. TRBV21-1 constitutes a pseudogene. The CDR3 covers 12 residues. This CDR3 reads CASSIGQQGQYF. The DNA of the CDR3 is TGTGCCAGCAGCATTGGACAGCAGGGGCAGTACTTC.

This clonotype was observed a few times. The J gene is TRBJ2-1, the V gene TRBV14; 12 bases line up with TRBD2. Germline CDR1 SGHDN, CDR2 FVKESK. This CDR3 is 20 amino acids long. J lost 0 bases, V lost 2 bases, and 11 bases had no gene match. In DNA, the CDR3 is TGTGCCAGCAGCCAATTCGTTACTAGCGGGGGGCTTCGCTCCTACAATGAGCAGTTCTTC. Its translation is CASSQFVTSGGLRSYNEQFF.

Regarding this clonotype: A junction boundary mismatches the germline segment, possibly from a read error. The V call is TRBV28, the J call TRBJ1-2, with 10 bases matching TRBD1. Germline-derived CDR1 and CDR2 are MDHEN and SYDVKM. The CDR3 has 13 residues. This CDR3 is CAGSSGQGGGYTF. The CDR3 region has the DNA TGTGCCGGCAGTTCCGGACAGGGGGGAGGCTACACCTTC.

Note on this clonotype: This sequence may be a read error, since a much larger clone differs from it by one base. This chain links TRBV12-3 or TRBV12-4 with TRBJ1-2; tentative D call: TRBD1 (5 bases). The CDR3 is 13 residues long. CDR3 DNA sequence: TGTGCCAGCACCCCACAGGCTAACTATGGCTGCACCTTC. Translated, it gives CASTPQANYGCTF.

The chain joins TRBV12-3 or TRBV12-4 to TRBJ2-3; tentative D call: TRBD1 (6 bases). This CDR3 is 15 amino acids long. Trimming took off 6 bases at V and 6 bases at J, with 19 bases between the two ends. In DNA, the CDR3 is TGTGCCAGCAGCGCAGGGGTTAGCGCGTCGGATACGCAGTATTTT. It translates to CASSAGVSASDTQYF.

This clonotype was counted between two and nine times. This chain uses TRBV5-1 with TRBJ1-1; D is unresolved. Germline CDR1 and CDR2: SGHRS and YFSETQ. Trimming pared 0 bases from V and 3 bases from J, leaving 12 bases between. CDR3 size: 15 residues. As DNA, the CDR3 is TGCGCCAGCAGCTTGGATCGGGTTGGCTACACTGAAGCTTTCTTT. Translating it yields CASSLDRVGYTEAFF.

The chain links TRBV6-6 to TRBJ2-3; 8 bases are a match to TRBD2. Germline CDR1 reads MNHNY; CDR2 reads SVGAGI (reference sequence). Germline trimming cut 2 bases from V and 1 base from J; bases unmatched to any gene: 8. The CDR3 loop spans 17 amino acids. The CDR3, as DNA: TGTGCCAGCAGTTACGCGGCCGGGACTAGAGGCACAGATACGCAGTATTTT. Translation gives CASSYAAGTRGTDTQYF.

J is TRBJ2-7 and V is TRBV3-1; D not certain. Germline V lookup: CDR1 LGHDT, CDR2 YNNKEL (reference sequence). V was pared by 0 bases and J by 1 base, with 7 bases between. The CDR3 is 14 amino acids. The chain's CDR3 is CASSQDVQSYEQYF. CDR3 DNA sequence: TGTGCCAGCAGCCAAGATGTCCAGTCCTACGAGCAGTACTTC.

The CDR3 DNA is TGCGCCAGCAGCCAAGAAAACAGCAAGTCGCAGTATTTT. Translating it yields CASSQENSKSQYF. The J gene is TRBJ2-3, the V gene TRBV4-1; D remains ambiguous. The CDR3 is 13 amino acids. Deletions cut 0 bases from V and 10 bases from J, with 11 bases between. The germline V gene encodes CDR1 MGHRA and CDR2 YSYEKL.

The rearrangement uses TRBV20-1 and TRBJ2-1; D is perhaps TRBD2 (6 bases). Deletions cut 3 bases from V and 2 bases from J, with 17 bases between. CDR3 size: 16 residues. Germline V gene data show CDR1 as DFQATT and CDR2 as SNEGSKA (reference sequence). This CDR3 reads CSASPHGSSAYNEQFF. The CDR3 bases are TGCAGTGCTAGCCCCCATGGGTCTAGCGCCTACAATGAGCAGTTCTTC.

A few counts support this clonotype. As DNA, the CDR3 is TGTGCCAGCAGCGCCGGAGGATCTGGGCTCAACGTCCTGACTTTC. Amino acid sequence: CASSAGGSGLNVLTF. V gene TRBV9 combines with J gene TRBJ2-6, with D possibly matching TRBD2 (5 bases). Per the germline V gene, CDR1 is SGDLS and CDR2 is YYNGEE. Trimming cost V 3 bases and J 9 bases, with 16 bases left between them. The CDR3 is 15 amino acids.

DNA of the CDR3: TGTGCCAGCAGCAAAGTGCCCCGGACGGTTTCCTACGAGCAGTACTTC. Residues: CASSKVPRTVSYEQYF. J is TRBJ2-7 and V is TRBV21-1; the table's D gene call, TRBD1, was not cross checked with the DNA. TRBV21-1 is tagged as a pseudogene. This CDR3 has 16 amino acids.

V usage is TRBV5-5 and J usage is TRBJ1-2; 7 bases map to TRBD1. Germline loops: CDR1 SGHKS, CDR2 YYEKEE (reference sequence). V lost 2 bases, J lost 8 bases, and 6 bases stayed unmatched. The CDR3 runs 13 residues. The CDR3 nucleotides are TGTGCCAGCAGCTTAGGGGGCGGAAGGGGCTACACCTTC. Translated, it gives CASSLGGGRGYTF. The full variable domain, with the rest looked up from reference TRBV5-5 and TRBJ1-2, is DAGVTQSPTHLIKTRGQQVTLRCSPISGHKSVSWYQQVLGQGPQFIFQYYEKEERGRGNFPDRFSARQFPNYSSELNVNALLLGDSALYLCASSLGGGRGYTFGSGTRLTVV.

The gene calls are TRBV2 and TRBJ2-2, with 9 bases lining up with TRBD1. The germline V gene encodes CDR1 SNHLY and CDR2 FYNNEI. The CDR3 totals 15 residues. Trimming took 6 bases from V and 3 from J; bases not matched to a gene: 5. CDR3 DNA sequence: TGTGCCAGCAGAGATCACAGGGGGCACACCGGGGAGCTGTTTTTT. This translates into CASRDHRGHTGELFF.

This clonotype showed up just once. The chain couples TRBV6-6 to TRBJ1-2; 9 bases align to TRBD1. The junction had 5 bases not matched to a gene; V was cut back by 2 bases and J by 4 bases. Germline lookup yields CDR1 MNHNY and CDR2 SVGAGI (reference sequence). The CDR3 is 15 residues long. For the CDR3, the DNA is TGTGCCAGCAGTTACCGGACAGGGGCTCCCTATGGCTACACCTTC. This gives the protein CASSYRTGAPYGYTF.